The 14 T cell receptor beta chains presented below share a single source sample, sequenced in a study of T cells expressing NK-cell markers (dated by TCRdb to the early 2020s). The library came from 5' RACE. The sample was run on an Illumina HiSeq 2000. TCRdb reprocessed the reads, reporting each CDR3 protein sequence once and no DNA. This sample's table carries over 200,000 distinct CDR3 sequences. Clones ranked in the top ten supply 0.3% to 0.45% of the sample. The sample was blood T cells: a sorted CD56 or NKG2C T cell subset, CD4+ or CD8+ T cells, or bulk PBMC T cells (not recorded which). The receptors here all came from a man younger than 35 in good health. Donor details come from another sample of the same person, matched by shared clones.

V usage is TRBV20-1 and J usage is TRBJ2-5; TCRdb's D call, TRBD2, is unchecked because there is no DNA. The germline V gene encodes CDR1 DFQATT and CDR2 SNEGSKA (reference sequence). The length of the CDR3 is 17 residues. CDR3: CSARDQSSGRAVETQYF.

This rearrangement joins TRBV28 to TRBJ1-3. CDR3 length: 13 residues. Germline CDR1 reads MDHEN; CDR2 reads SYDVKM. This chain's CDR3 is CASSSGTGNTIYF.

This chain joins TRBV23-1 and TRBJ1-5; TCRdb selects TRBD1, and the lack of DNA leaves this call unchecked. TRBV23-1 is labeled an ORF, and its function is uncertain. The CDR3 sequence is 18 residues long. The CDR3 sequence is CASSPPRRLRFSNQPQHF.

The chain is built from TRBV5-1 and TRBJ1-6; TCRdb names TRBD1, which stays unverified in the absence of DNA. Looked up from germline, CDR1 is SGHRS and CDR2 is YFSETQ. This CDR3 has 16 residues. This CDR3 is CASSLNRGAGNSPLHF.

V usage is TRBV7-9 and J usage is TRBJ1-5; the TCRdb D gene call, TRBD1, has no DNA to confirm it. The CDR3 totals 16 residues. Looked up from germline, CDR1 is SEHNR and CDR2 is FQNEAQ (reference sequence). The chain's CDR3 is CASSPAFGTDNQPQHF.

CDR3: CASSSLRQGYTQYF. This chain uses TRBV11-2 with TRBJ2-3; TCRdb picks TRBD1, but there is no DNA to check that call. Germline lookup yields CDR1 SGHAT and CDR2 FQNNGV. The CDR3 spans 14 residues.

CDR3 protein: CASKYRTGRSEKLFF. The V gene is TRBV6-1, the J gene TRBJ1-4; TCRdb's assignment of TRBD1 cannot be checked, as there is no DNA. The germline CDR1 and CDR2 sequences are MNHNS and SASEGT. The CDR3 contains 15 residues.

Here the CDR3 reads CASSQGGLKGGGYNEQFF. This chain links TRBV4-2 with TRBJ2-1; TCRdb lists TRBD1, though no DNA is available to test this call. Germline CDR1 and CDR2: LGHNA and YNFKEQ. This CDR3 spans 18 amino acids.

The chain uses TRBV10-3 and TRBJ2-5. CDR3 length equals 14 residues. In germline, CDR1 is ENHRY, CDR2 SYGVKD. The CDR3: CAISEWQSQETQYF.

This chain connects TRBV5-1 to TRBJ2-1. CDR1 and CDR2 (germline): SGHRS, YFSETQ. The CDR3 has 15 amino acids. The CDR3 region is CASSLGRTVSNEQFF.

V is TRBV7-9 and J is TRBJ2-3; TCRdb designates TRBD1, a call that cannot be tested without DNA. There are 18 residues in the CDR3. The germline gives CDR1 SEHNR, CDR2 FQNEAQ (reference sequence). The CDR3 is CASSLGNRWGEDTDTQYF.

CDR3 sequence: CASSLDPALYEQYF. The J gene is TRBJ2-7, the V gene TRBV11-3; with no DNA, the TCRdb D assignment of TRBD2 cannot be verified. This CDR3 spans 14 amino acids. CDR1 SGHNT and CDR2 YENEEA come from the germline V gene.

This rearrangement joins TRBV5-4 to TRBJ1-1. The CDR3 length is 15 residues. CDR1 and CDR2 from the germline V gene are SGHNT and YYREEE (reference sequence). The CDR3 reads CASSSTDYRETEAFF. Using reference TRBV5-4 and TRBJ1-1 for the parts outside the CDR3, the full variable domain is ETGVTQSPTHLIKTRGQQVTLRCSSQSGHNTVSWYQQALGQGPQFIFQYYREEENGRGNFPPRFSGLQFPNYSSELNVNALELDDSALYLCASSSTDYRETEAFFGQGTRLTVV.

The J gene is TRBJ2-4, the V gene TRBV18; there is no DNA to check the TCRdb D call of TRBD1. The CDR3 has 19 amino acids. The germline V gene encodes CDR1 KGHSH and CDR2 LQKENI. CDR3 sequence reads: CASSPLPRDTQTRTNIQYF.